This T cell receptor beta chain was profiled in a study of blood T cell repertoires in COVID-19. Study context: The cDNA or gDNA used as material had been derived from T cells, B-cell-depleted T cells, or PBMCs.

This clone was counted a single time. Authors' analysis steps: Nucleated cell number was recorded as an estimate derived from reference gene primer amplification. Method: immunoSEQ multiplex PCR; TCRdb's copy keeps in-frame clones and lacks some. V and J calls and clone size are as listed in that table; D and trimming were resolved from the DNA. This sample yields about 98,000 clones, of which around 84% are seen a single time; over 2.5% belongs to the top ten. CDR3 length: 14 residues. Germline V lookup: CDR1 MNHEY, CDR2 SMNVEV (reference sequence). V was clipped by 2 bases and J by 2 bases, with 9 bases between them.

The sequenced sample consisted of peripheral blood. This TCR was recovered from a man aged 50 or older with active or convalescent COVID-19. The rearrangement links TRBV27 to TRBJ1-1, with no clear D. CDR3 residues: CASSLNRLNTEAFF. DNA for the CDR3: TGTGCCAGCAGTTTAAACAGACTAAACACTGAAGCTTTCTTT.